This T cell receptor (beta chain) was observed in a study of T-cell reconstitution after alpha-beta-depleted transplantation in children. Study-level points and caveats: As was reported, about two months after transplant, alpha-beta T cells came from several hundred expanded graft clones. Day-60 TCRbeta diversity that was high in some patients was derived from surviving recipient T cells and thymic progenitors. T-cell numbers and diversity one year post-transplant derived largely from freshly generated T cells.

Unique molecular identifiers were incorporated during preparation of the TCRbeta library. From the PCR reads, TCRdb called clonotypes with MiXCR, one entry per CDR3 protein. The top ten clones hold 50% to 65% of a sample with around 80,000 distinct CDR3 sequences, 15% to 20% of them seen once. This clonotype was picked up many times. Its antigen is still unknown. The length of the CDR3 is 13 residues. Trimming stripped 1 base from V and 9 bases from J, with 10 bases between. The germline gives CDR1 SNHLY, CDR2 FYNNEI. The source was PBMCs, mostly from graft donor cells, collected 360 days after TCRalphabeta/CD19-depleted stem cell transplant. The sequence was obtained from a male patient between 2 and 15 years old who had a stem cell transplant for acute lymphoblastic leukemia, so the T cells may come from the graft donor. The gene calls are TRBV2 and TRBJ2-1; D gene ambiguous. For the CDR3, the DNA is TGTGCCAGCAGTGAAGAGACGACCGGTGAGCAGTTCTTC. Residues: CASSEETTGEQFF.